The present T cell receptor beta chain was sequenced within a study of shared clonotypes between healthy human individuals. In the naive CD8 group, cells lacked CD45RO and were positively selected for CCR7, so terminally differentiated effector memory CD45RA+ cells were left out. TCRdb's table, derived via immunoSEQ multiplex PCR, lists solely in-frame clones and lacks some. This table holds over 800,000 clones, 85% to 95% found once. The CDR3 is made up of 15 amino acids. Unmatched junction bases numbered 11, after V lost 4 bases and J lost 5 bases. Germline loops: CDR1 SGHRS, CDR2 YFSETQ. This sequence originates from a man between 25 and 39 years old in good health. J is TRBJ2-7 and V is TRBV5-1; 8 bases match TRBD1. The sample consisted of naive CD8+ T cells sorted from blood. CDR3 residues: CASSVAGTGGDEQYF. DNA of the CDR3: TGCGCCAGCAGCGTCGCCGGGACAGGTGGGGACGAGCAGTACTTC.